The text below deals with one T cell receptor beta chain. Data came from immunoSEQ multiplex PCR; TCRdb stores just in-frame clones and leaves some out. Among tens of thousands of clones listed, 94% were seen once. The sample comes from a study of technical replicates of blood from several donors. CDR3 length equals 15 residues. CDR1 LGHNA and CDR2 YNFKEQ come from the germline V gene. The J segment lost 8 bases and the V segment lost 1 base, leaving 7 bases of the junction unmatched. This TCR came from a human donor in good health. The sample consisted of T cells isolated from PBMCs. The J gene is TRBJ2-1, the V gene TRBV4-2; 8 bases agree with TRBD2. CDR3 amino acids: CASSQVSSGSYEQFF. CDR3 bases: TGTGCCAGCAGCCAAGTATCGAGCGGGAGCTATGAGCAGTTCTTC.